These T cell receptor beta chains were read from a single sample in a study of blood T cell repertoires in COVID-19. The assay was immunoSEQ multiplex PCR, and TCRdb's table has in-frame clones only and misses some. In the table there are about 290,000 clones, roughly 91% of which are singletons. Sequenced material: peripheral blood. The origin of the receptors is a man in his forties or fifties with acute or convalescent COVID-19. CDR3s include the opening cysteine and the closing phenylalanine or tryptophan. D genes are given only for firm matches. Clone size, where shown, is once, few, many, or a class for clones that have expanded.

NA TRBJ2-3 TRBV5-1 NA TGCGCCAGCGGCCAGGAGGGGAGCACAGATACGCAGTATTTT CASGQEGSTDTQYF
TRBD1 TRBJ1-4 TRBV11-2 NA TGTGCCAGCAGCTTAGACCTCGGGACAGGGGCCGAAAAACTGTTTTTT CASSLDLGTGAEKLFF
TRBD1 TRBJ1-1 TRBV19 NA TGTGCCAGTAGAAGGACAGGACCTGAAGCTTTCTTT CASRRTGPEAFF
NA TRBJ2-7 TRBV6-5 NA TGTGCCAGCAGCCTCCGAGTAGGCGGCGAGCAGTACTTC CASSLRVGGEQYF
TRBD2 TRBJ2-1 TRBV5-4 NA TGTGCCAGCAGCTCGGGACTACGGGGGTCCAATGAGCAGTTCTTC CASSSGLRGSNEQFF
NA TRBJ1-5 TRBV10-2 NA TGCGCCAGCAGTGAGTCGATACTTCCTCCGAGACAGCCCCAGCATTTT CASSESILPPRQPQHF
NA TRBJ2-4 TRBV12-3/TRBV12-4 NA TGTGCCAGCACCTACTTTAGGGAGGTTCAGTACTTC CASTYFREVQYF
TRBD1 TRBJ1-2 TRBV2 NA TGTGCCAGCAGTGAAGACCCAGGGACAGGTCGACACACCTTC CASSEDPGTGRHTF
NA TRBJ2-2 TRBV7-8 NA TGTGCCAGCAGCCGAGGGGGACTCGCGAACACCGGGGAGCTGTTTTTT CASSRGGLANTGELFF
NA TRBJ2-2 TRBV5-1 few TGCGCCAGCAGCTTGGGACTCCTAAACACCGGGGAGCTGTTTTTT CASSLGLLNTGELFF
NA TRBJ2-7 TRBV3-1/TRBV3-2 NA TGTGCCAGCAGCCAAGTGGGGTTAGGGCGCGGGGTCGAAAACGAGCAGTACTTC CASSQVGLGRGVENEQYF
TRBD1 TRBJ2-2 TRBV5-6 NA TGTGCCAGCAGCTTTCGACAGGGGCGCGCCGGGGAGCTGTTTTTT CASSFRQGRAGELFF
NA TRBJ1-4 TRBV7-2 NA TGTGCCAGCACCCCGGGAGGACAGCCTAATGAAAAACTGTTTTTT CASTPGGQPNEKLFF
TRBD2 TRBJ2-3 TRBV28 NA TGTGCCAGCAGTCTAGCGGGGGGCGGGACAGATACGCAGTATTTT CASSLAGGGTDTQYF
TRBD1 TRBJ1-1 TRBV6-5 once TGTGCCAGCAGTTTCACAGGGGGCACTGAAGCTTTCTTT CASSFTGGTEAFF
TRBD2 TRBJ2-3 TRBV11-2 NA TGTGCCAGCAGCTTCGGACTAGCGGGGAGTACGCAGTATTTT CASSFGLAGSTQYF
TRBD1 TRBJ2-7 TRBV19 NA TGTGCCAGTAGTACCGGACAGGGAATCTACGAGCAGTACTTC CASSTGQGIYEQYF
TRBD1 TRBJ1-1 TRBV18 NA TGTGCCAGCTCACTCTATGGACAGGGGAACACTGAAGCTTTCTTT CASSLYGQGNTEAFF
NA TRBJ1-2 TRBV27 NA TGTGCCAGCAGTTTCTCAGGGGTATATGGCTACACCTTC CASSFSGVYGYTF
NA TRBJ1-2 TRBV12-3/TRBV12-4 NA TGTGCCAGCAGTTTCCGGCAGGGTGGTGGCTACACCTTC CASSFRQGGGYTF
NA TRBJ2-3 TRBV11-2 NA TGTGCCAGCAGCTCTTACCGGGACATTATCCGGGGAGATACGCAGTATTTT CASSSYRDIIRGDTQYF
NA TRBJ1-2 TRBV5-6 NA TGTGCCAGCAGCTTGCTGGGGCGGCGGGGTGGCTACACCTTC CASSLLGRRGGYTF
TRBD1 TRBJ2-6 TRBV10-3 NA TGTGCCATCAGTGAGTCAGACAGGGCTGGGGCCAACGTCCTGACTTTC CAISESDRAGANVLTF
NA TRBJ2-3 TRBV5-5 NA TGTGCCAGCTATCCTAGGGGCTCAGATACGCAGTATTTT CASYPRGSDTQYF
NA TRBJ1-1 TRBV30 NA NA CAWSVGSGTGGFF
NA TRBJ2-7 TRBV4-2 NA TGTGCCAGCAGCCAAGATTCGCGGGACGAGCAGTACTTC CASSQDSRDEQYF
TRBD1 TRBJ1-2 TRBV2 NA TGTGCCAGCAGTGCGGACAGGGGGGATGGCTACACCTTC CASSADRGDGYTF
NA TRBJ1-5 TRBV3-1/TRBV3-2 NA TGTGCCAGCAGCTATAGAGATCAGCCCCAGCATTTT CASSYRDQPQHF
NA TRBJ1-2 TRBV6-5 NA TGTGCCACCGGGAGGAGCGACGGCTACACCTTC CATGRSDGYTF
TRBD2 TRBJ2-1 TRBV10-3 once TGTGCCATCAGTGGCGGGGGGTCCGGTTATGAGCAGTTCTTC CAISGGGSGYEQFF
NA TRBJ1-6 TRBV18 few TGTGCCAGCTCACCAGGGGGGGATTCACCCCTCCACTTT CASSPGGDSPLHF
TRBD1 TRBJ1-2 TRBV11-2 NA TGTGCCAGCAGCTTAACGGGACAGACCATCAGTGGCTACACCTTC CASSLTGQTISGYTF
TRBD1 TRBJ2-2 TRBV30 NA TGTGCCTGGAGTGGACAGGGGGGGAACACCGGGGAGCTGTTTTTT CAWSGQGGNTGELFF
TRBD2 TRBJ2-2 TRBV18 NA TGTGCCAGCTCACTCCTCACTAGCGGGACCGGGGAGCTGTTTTTT CASSLLTSGTGELFF
TRBD1 TRBJ1-1 TRBV3-1/TRBV3-2 NA TGTGCCAGCAGCCACCACGGGACAGGGAACACTGAAGCTTTCTTT CASSHHGTGNTEAFF
NA TRBJ2-3 TRBV7-8 NA TGTGCCAGCAGCCAAACGGGTGAGGGGCAGTATTTT CASSQTGEGQYF
TRBD2 TRBJ2-7 TRBV18 NA TGTGCCAGCTCACCCCGAAGCGGGGGTTACGAGCAGTACTTC CASSPRSGGYEQYF
NA TRBJ2-6 TRBV9 NA TGTGCCAGCAGCAAACGGACAGCTGGGGCCAACGTCCTGACTTTC CASSKRTAGANVLTF
TRBD1 TRBJ2-2 TRBV9 once TGTGCCAGCAGCGGACAGGGATCCAACACCGGGGAGCTGTTTTTT CASSGQGSNTGELFF
NA TRBJ1-2 TRBV2 NA TGTGCCAGCAGGTATACAGATACCTATGGCTACACCTTC CASRYTDTYGYTF
NA TRBJ2-1 TRBV3-1/TRBV3-2 NA TGTGCCAGCAGCCCTTCCTCCGCAGGGAGGCATGAGCAGTTCTTC CASSPSSAGRHEQFF
NA TRBJ1-2 TRBV7-2 NA TGTGCCAGCACTCTAGGTTTCATCGGACAGCCTTATGGCTACACCTTC CASTLGFIGQPYGYTF
TRBD1 TRBJ1-1 TRBV5-6 NA TGTGCCAGCAGCTCCGGGACAGGATTGAACACTGAAGCTTTCTTT CASSSGTGLNTEAFF
NA TRBJ1-6 TRBV5-6 NA TGTGCCAGCAGCCCCGCGGGTAATTCACCCCTCCACTTT CASSPAGNSPLHF
NA TRBJ2-7 TRBV6-5 NA TGTGCCAGCACTACAGGGAGGGCTATCTCCTACGAGCAGTACTTC CASTTGRAISYEQYF
TRBD1 TRBJ1-3 TRBV7-2 NA TGTGCCAGCAGCCTCTGGGGGACAGCTGGAAACACCATATATTTT CASSLWGTAGNTIYF
NA TRBJ2-7 TRBV5-1 NA TGCGCCAGCAGCCTCCCCCCAGTTTACGAGCAGTACTTC CASSLPPVYEQYF
NA TRBJ1-6 TRBV18 NA TGTGCCAGCTCATCCTCGGCGGGGAATTCACCCCTCCACTTT CASSSSAGNSPLHF
TRBD1 TRBJ2-1 TRBV19 NA TGTGCCAGTAGTATAAGGGCCTTATCAGGGGGCAATGAGCAGTTCTTC CASSIRALSGGNEQFF
NA TRBJ1-1 TRBV5-1 NA TGCGCCAGCAGCTTCCAGGTGGGCTCAGGCACTGAAGCTTTCTTT CASSFQVGSGTEAFF
TRBD1 TRBJ2-7 TRBV7-8 NA TGTGCCAGCAGCCCAGACAGGGTCGCCTACGAGCAGTACTTC CASSPDRVAYEQYF
TRBD2 TRBJ2-7 TRBV19 few TGTGCCAGTAGTACCGCGGGGGGTTTCCAGCAGTACTTC CASSTAGGFQQYF
NA TRBJ2-1 TRBV10-3 few TGTGCCATCAGTGGCCCGCCAGGCGATAATGAGCAGTTCTTC CAISGPPGDNEQFF